The 6 T cell receptor beta chains listed next were all sequenced from one sample in a study of blood T cells in healthy people across ages. PCR was performed a second time for roughly 7 to 12 cycles using a sample-barcoded 5' primer and a J-beta primer mix. TCRdb itself ran the 5' RACE reads through MiXCR, one entry per CDR3 protein. The repertoire consists of some 700,000 distinct CDR3 sequences, with about 20% occurring once and the leading ten covering roughly 22%. Input material: blood. These receptors were obtained from a man aged 70-80 years in good health.

With respect to this clonotype: The junction differs from germline at one of its ends, possibly a read error. The chain is built from TRBV7-8 and TRBJ2-2; 7 bases align to TRBD2. Germline-derived CDR1 and CDR2 are SGHVS and FQNEAQ. The CDR3 spans 18 residues. The CDR3 is CTSSPTRLGLVRAGELFF. CDR3 bases: TGTACCAGCAGCCCGACAAGACTCGGACTAGTTAGGGCCGGGGAGCTGTTTTTT.

CDR3 coding DNA: TGTGCCAGCAGCCAAGGGACAGGGGTACGTGAAAAACTGTTTTTT. This translates into CASSQGTGVREKLFF. This chain connects TRBV3-1 to TRBJ1-4; 9 bases are shared with TRBD1. The CDR3 has 15 amino acids. Germline V gives CDR1 LGHDT, CDR2 YNNKEL (reference sequence). The V segment lost 1 base and the J segment 7 bases; nucleotides outside the gene matches: 4.

The V call is TRBV20-1, the J call TRBJ2-5; perhaps D is TRBD1 or TRBD2 (5 bases each). The assigned J gene may be wrong: the sequence end matches TRBJ2-1 better. The CDR3 sequence is 12 residues long. The V gene's germline CDR1 is DFQATT and CDR2 SNEGSKA (reference sequence). The CDR3 sequence: CSTGTGHSEQFF. CDR3 in DNA: TGCAGTACCGGGACCGGGCATAGTGAGCAGTTCTTC.

A remark on this clonotype: The DNA is omitted, as the CDR3 cannot be located on it reliably, and the CDR3 follows TCRdb's listing. The J gene is TRBJ2-7, the V gene TRBV28; the table's D call, TRBD2, has no DNA check behind it. The germline gives CDR1 MDHEN, CDR2 SYDVKM. The CDR3 has 19 amino acids, counting both end residues. The CDR3 sequence is CASSSSTSGRAYIGYEQYF.

The chain has TRBV3-1 and TRBJ2-4; 7 nucleotides align to TRBD2. V lost 4 bases, J lost 5 bases, and 11 bases stayed unmatched. CDR3 size: 16 residues. Germline V gene sequence: CDR1 LGHDT, CDR2 YNNKEL (reference sequence). CDR3 residues: CASSLRTSSLENIQYF. CDR3 sequence (DNA): TGTGCCAGCAGCCTCAGGACTAGTTCTCTCGAAAACATTCAGTACTTC.

This clonotype turned up a few times. The V call is TRBV10-3, the J call TRBJ1-2; TRBD1 matches at 8 bases. The CDR3 spans 13 residues. J gave up 7 bases and V 2 bases, and 3 bases lay outside the gene matches. Germline V gives CDR1 ENHRY, CDR2 SYGVKD. The CDR3 region is CAISEGQGSGYTF. DNA for the CDR3: TGTGCCATCAGTGAGGGACAGGGCTCTGGCTACACCTTC.